This T cell receptor beta chain was observed in a study of blood T cell repertoires in COVID-19. At the level of the study: The United States, Italy and Spain supplied acute and convalescent COVID-19 samples.

Adults between roughly 18 and 95 years of age took part from fewer than 30 US areas. Participant-given clinical history determined each cohort assignment. Resolution of symptoms, clearance, or two negative PCRs was present in recovered Cohort 3 donors. Measured with immunoSEQ multiplex PCR; TCRdb has only the in-frame clones, and not every one. The sample lists 310,000 or so clones, nearly 90% occurring once. The CDR3 sequence is 16 residues long. CDR1 is ENHRY and CDR2 is SYGVKD in the germline V gene. Trimming removed 0 bases at V and 0 bases at J, with 9 bases between. The V call is TRBV10-3, the J call TRBJ2-1; D might be TRBD2 (6 bases). The receptor was isolated from a woman between 25 and 40 years old who had recovered from COVID-19. Sequenced: PBMCs or T cells enriched from blood (not recorded which). The CDR3 DNA is TGTGCCATCAGTGAGTCGATGGGGGGCTCCTACAATGAGCAGTTCTTC. Its translation: CAISESMGGSYNEQFF.